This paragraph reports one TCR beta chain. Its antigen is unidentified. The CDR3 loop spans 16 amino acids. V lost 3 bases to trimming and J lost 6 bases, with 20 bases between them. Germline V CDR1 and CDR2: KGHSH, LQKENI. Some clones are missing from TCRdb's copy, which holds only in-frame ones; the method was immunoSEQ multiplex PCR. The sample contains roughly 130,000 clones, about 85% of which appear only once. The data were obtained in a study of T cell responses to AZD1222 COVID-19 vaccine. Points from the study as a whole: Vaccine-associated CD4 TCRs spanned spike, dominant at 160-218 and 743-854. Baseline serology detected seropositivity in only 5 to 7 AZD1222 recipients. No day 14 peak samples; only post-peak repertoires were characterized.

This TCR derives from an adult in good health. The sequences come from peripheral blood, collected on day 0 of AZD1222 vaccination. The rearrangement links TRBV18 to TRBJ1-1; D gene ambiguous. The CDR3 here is CASSPHMGQGSPEAFF. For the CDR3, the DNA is TGTGCCAGCTCACCCCATATGGGCCAAGGGAGCCCTGAAGCTTTCTTT.